This TCR beta chain was obtained from a study of shared clonotypes between healthy human individuals. Data came from immunoSEQ multiplex PCR; TCRdb stores just in-frame clones and leaves some out. The sample contains 400,000 to 550,000 clones, around 79% of which appear only once. As to this clone: Its cognate antigen is unknown.

The length of the CDR3 is 15 residues. V was pared by 6 bases and J by 8 bases, with 19 bases between. Germline V gene sequence: CDR1 MNHEY, CDR2 SMNVEV (reference sequence). Findings and limits, study-wide: Depth of sequencing was expected to influence donor clonotype sharing.

The sequence came from a middle-aged woman in good health. Some clones in this sample may be carry-over from other donors' samples. V is TRBV27 and J is TRBJ1-4; D is unresolved. The sequenced sample consisted of PBMCs. The CDR3 region has the DNA TGTGCCAGCAGCCCCCCTGGGTTTGTCGGGGAAAAACTGTTTTTT. Encoded protein: CASSPPGFVGEKLFF. Variable domain in full (rest from reference TRBV27 and TRBJ1-4): EAQVTQNPRYLITVTGKKLTVTCSQNMNHEYMSWYRQDPGLGLRQIYYSMNVEVTDKGDVPEGYKVSRKEKRNFPLILESPSPNQTSLYFCASSPPGFVGEKLFFGSGTQLSVL.